This T cell receptor (beta chain) was identified during a study of OX40 agonist ivuxolimab in advanced cancers. The V and J ends lost 3 bases and 8 bases, in that order; junction bases with no gene match: 11. Germline V gene lookup returns CDR1 KGHSH and CDR2 LQKENI. The CDR3 spans 15 residues. This clone was seen a few times. TCRdb's table, derived via immunoSEQ multiplex PCR, lists solely in-frame clones and lacks some. The table has under 90,000 clones, 85% to 90% seen once. The receptor comes from an adult with an advanced solid tumor such as melanoma, head and neck, liver or kidney cancer. The chain uses TRBV18 and TRBJ1-2; 8 bases fit TRBD1. The material sequenced was CD4+ or CD8+ T cells sorted from blood, taken in a trial of the OX40 agonist ivuxolimab. The CDR3: CASSPWTGSIGGYTF. Written as DNA, the CDR3 is TGTGCCAGCTCACCCTGGACAGGGAGCATAGGGGGCTACACCTTC.